This T cell receptor beta chain was identified in a study of blood T cell repertoires in COVID-19. Study context: Samples of COVID-19 (acute and convalescent) were obtained from the United States, Italy and Spain. Sample material is recorded as cDNA or gDNA derived from T cells, B-cell-depleted T cells, or PBMCs.

Comments on this clone: The sample has other DNA sequences that encode this CDR3 too.

The assay was immunoSEQ multiplex PCR, and TCRdb's table has in-frame clones only and misses some. The table has roughly 200,000 clones, 85% seen once. Adults between roughly 18 and 90 years of age took part from 20 to 25 US areas. Cohort 3 recovered donors had two negative PCRs, clearance, or symptom resolution. J gave up 2 bases and V 6 bases, and 5 bases lay outside the gene matches. Germline lookup yields CDR1 MNHEY and CDR2 SVGEGT. CDR3 length: 15 amino acids. The chain carries TRBV6-2 or TRBV6-3 and TRBJ1-5; 9 bases map to TRBD1. The receptor was derived from a man between 35 and 55 years old who had recovered from COVID-19. The sample consisted of PBMCs or T cells enriched from blood (not recorded which). The CDR3 nucleotides read TGTGCCAGCAGCTGGGGACAGGGAGGCAATCAGCCCCAGCATTTT. Translation: CASSWGQGGNQPQHF.